This entry is about one T cell receptor (beta chain). The record originates from a study of blood T cell repertoires in COVID-19. The wider study: The analysed material was cDNA or gDNA that came from T cells, B-cell-depleted T cells, or PBMCs.

Produced via immunoSEQ multiplex PCR; TCRdb's table is partial and in-frame only. There are more than 95,000 clones in the sample; about 80% occur only once, and more than 20% lies in the top ten. The CDR3 runs to 14 residues. CDR1 is SGHRS, CDR2 YFSETQ, per germline. Trimming left V 0 bases short and J 2 bases short, with 9 bases between. Sequences were obtained from peripheral blood. V and J are TRBV5-1 and TRBJ2-7; D may be TRBD1 (5 bases). The TCR originated in a human donor in a cohort sampled during active COVID-19. The chain's CDR3 is CASSLVGHPYEQYF. Written as DNA, the CDR3 is TGCGCCAGCAGCTTGGTAGGACACCCCTACGAGCAGTACTTC.